A single sample is the source of the 30 T cell receptor beta chains below, sequenced in a study of immune heterogeneity within non-small cell lung tumors. The template consisted of bulk tumor genomic DNA, with 600 ng used per sample. Taken during surgery, several biopsies per primary tumor were spaced as far apart as possible within the tumor mass. It was patients with untreated, newly diagnosed non-small cell lung cancer who underwent curative surgery. TCR beta CDR3 regions came from multiplex PCR with 32 forward V and 13 reverse J primers. TCRdb processed the multiplex PCR reads anew with MiXCR; each CDR3 protein has one entry. This sample has around 5,000 distinct CDR3 sequences, with around 20% found just once. The sample comprised lung tumor tissue. These receptor sequences come from a woman in her fifties or sixties with non-small cell lung cancer.

This clonotype was counted at least ten times. The chain couples TRBV6-1 to TRBJ2-1; D might be TRBD2 (5 bases). The CDR3 spans 16 residues. Trimming removed 3 bases at V and 0 bases at J, with 12 bases between. CDR1 is MNHNS and CDR2 is SASEGT in the germline V gene. Here the CDR3 reads CASSDRTLSSYNEQFF. The CDR3, as DNA: TGTGCCAGCAGTGACCGGACTTTGAGCTCCTACAATGAGCAGTTCTTC.

This clonotype occurred a few times. The chain couples TRBV11-1 to TRBJ2-3; D may match TRBD1 or TRBD2 (5 bases each). There are 14 residues in the CDR3. The germline V gene has CDR1 SGHAT and CDR2 FQDESV (reference sequence). The V gene lost 2 bases and the J gene lost 3 bases, with 9 bases spanning the gap. CDR3 in amino acids: CASSLRWGTDTQYF. The CDR3 DNA sequence: TGTGCCAGCAGCTTAAGATGGGGGACAGATACGCAGTATTTT.

The V call is TRBV27, the J call TRBJ2-1; TRBD2 matches at 7 bases. The CDR3 consists of 15 residues. Unmatched junction bases numbered 6, after V lost 7 bases and J lost 0 bases. In germline, CDR1 is MNHEY, CDR2 SMNVEV (reference sequence). This CDR3 reads CASTPLAASYNEQFF. DNA for the CDR3: TGTGCCAGCACCCCCCTAGCGGCCTCCTACAATGAGCAGTTCTTC.

This clonotype is judged medium-sized. The rearrangement links TRBV29-1 to TRBJ2-1; D remains ambiguous. CDR1 SQVTM and CDR2 ANQGSEA come from the germline V gene. Trimming removed 1 base at V and 4 bases at J, with 20 bases between. This CDR3 has 17 residues. CDR3 sequence reads: CSVEGRIDARLYNEQFF. The CDR3 DNA sequence: TGCAGCGTTGAAGGCCGAATTGATGCTAGATTATACAATGAGCAGTTCTTC.

This clonotype was detected a few times. The rearrangement links TRBV4-3 to TRBJ2-3, with a tentative D call TRBD1 (5 bases). The ends were cut back, 0 bases at V and 4 bases at J, with 11 bases in the middle. The V gene's germline CDR1 is LGHNA and CDR2 YSLEER. The CDR3 spans 15 residues. The CDR3 nucleotides read TGCGCCAGCAGCCAAGAGGGCTCCAGGGCAGATACGCAGTATTTT. It yields the protein CASSQEGSRADTQYF.

By share, this clonotype counts as medium-sized. This chain connects TRBV7-6 to TRBJ1-4; 9 nucleotides agree with TRBD1. The germline V gene has CDR1 SGHVS and CDR2 FNYEAQ. The junction had 8 bases not matched to a gene; V was cut back by 5 bases and J by 7 bases. The CDR3 contains 15 residues. The CDR3 protein is CASSAMTGGGEKLFF. The CDR3 DNA follows: TGTGCCAGCAGCGCGATGACAGGGGGAGGTGAAAAACTGTTTTTT.

This clonotype counts as medium-sized (0.01 to 0.1%). V and J are TRBV9 and TRBJ1-6; TRBD1 matches 8 bases. The CDR3 spans 14 residues. The germline gives CDR1 SGDLS, CDR2 YYNGEE. The ends lost 0 bases at V and 9 bases at J; junction bases unmatched: 2. CDR3 nucleotide sequence: TGTGCCAGCAGCGTAGGGGGGACAGGTTCACCCCTCCACTTT. It yields the protein CASSVGGTGSPLHF.

This clonotype is labeled as medium-sized (0.01 to 0.1%). J is TRBJ2-1 and V is TRBV6-1, with TRBD1 matching 10 bases. V trimming: 6 bases; J trimming: 8 bases; junction bases outside the gene matches: 10. The CDR3 totals 15 residues. CDR1 is MNHNS and CDR2 is SASEGT in the germline V gene. The CDR3 sequence: CASSESTGGGDEQFF. In DNA, the CDR3 is TGTGCCAGCAGCGAATCGACAGGGGGCGGGGATGAGCAGTTCTTC.

This clonotype was observed many times. V is TRBV5-1 and J is TRBJ1-1, with D possibly TRBD1 on 5 matching bases. Trimming took 4 bases from V and 5 from J, leaving 15 bases between them. The germline CDR1 and CDR2 sequences are SGHRS and YFSETQ. The CDR3 extends over 14 amino acids. The CDR3 nucleotides are TGCGCCAGCAGCCCGACGGGGGTTGGGACTGAAGCTTTCTTT. Protein sequence: CASSPTGVGTEAFF.

The genes are TRBV7-9 and TRBJ2-1; no firm D call. Trimming left V 8 bases short and J 0 bases short, with 14 bases between. CDR1 is SEHNR, CDR2 FQNEAQ, per germline (reference sequence). This CDR3 contains 15 residues. The DNA for the CDR3 is TGTGCCAGCTTACGACAAGAGAGCTCCTACAATGAGCAGTTCTTC. It yields the protein CASLRQESSYNEQFF.

The chain uses TRBV6-1 and TRBJ2-2, with D uncertain. Germline CDR1 is MNHNS and CDR2 is SASEGT. The CDR3 is 15 amino acids. Trimming removed 5 bases from V and 7 bases from J, with 17 bases in between. In DNA, the CDR3 is TGTGCCAGCAGTCGAGGAACCCCCCGGGTCGGGGAGCTGTTTTTT. The encoded protein is CASSRGTPRVGELFF.

The sample holds many counts of this clonotype. The rearrangement uses TRBV20-1 and TRBJ1-5, with unresolved D. There are 13 residues in the CDR3. With 5 bases removed from V and 0 bases from J, the gap between germline ends came to 8 bases. Germline values: CDR1 DFQATT, CDR2 SNEGSKA (reference sequence). The CDR3 DNA is TGCAGTGCTCATTCGAATAGCAATCAGCCCCAGCATTTT. Encoded protein: CSAHSNSNQPQHF.

To note about this clonotype: A read error may account for a junction end that differs from germline. The V gene is TRBV4-3, the J gene TRBJ1-1, with TRBD1 matching over 7 bases. This CDR3 spans 12 amino acids. In germline, CDR1 is LGHNA, CDR2 YSLEER. In DNA, the CDR3 is TGCGCCAGCAGCCGTGTTCAGGGGGAAGTTTTCTTT. Protein product: CASSRVQGEVFF.

The rearrangement links TRBV6-4 to TRBJ1-2; D is undetermined. Trimming took off 2 bases at V and 3 bases at J, with 10 bases between the two ends. The CDR3 loop spans 14 amino acids. Germline CDR1 reads MRHNA; CDR2 reads SNTAGT. The CDR3 sequence: CASSDEGGDYGYTF. CDR3 sequence (DNA): TGTGCCAGCAGTGACGAGGGAGGTGACTATGGCTACACCTTC.

As regards this clonotype: One base away lies a much larger clone, so this may be a sequencing read error. The chain has TRBV5-1 and TRBJ2-7; no reliable D call. Germline-derived CDR1 and CDR2 are SGHRS and YFSETQ. V lost 3 bases and J 2 bases, leaving 9 bases between the germline ends. The CDR3 is 13 amino acids. Here the CDR3 DNA reads TGCGCCAGCAGCTCGAACGGTACCTACGAGCAGTACTTC. Amino acids: CASSSNGTYEQYF.

This CDR3 is CASSPPASGTNEQFF. DNA of the CDR3: TGTGCCAGCTCACCACCGGCTAGCGGGACTAATGAGCAGTTCTTC. This chain connects TRBV18 to TRBJ2-1; TRBD2 aligns across 9 bases. The J segment lost 7 bases and the V segment lost 0 bases, leaving 4 bases of the junction unmatched. CDR1 is KGHSH, CDR2 LQKENI, per germline. This CDR3 contains 15 residues. The full variable domain, in which reference TRBV18 and TRBJ2-1 provide the parts outside the CDR3, is NAGVMQNPRHLVRRRGQEARLRCSPMKGHSHVYWYRQLPEEGLKFMVYLQKENIIDESGMPKERFSAEFPKEGPSILRIQQVVRGDSAAYFCASSPPASGTNEQFFGPGTRLTVL.

This clonotype is labeled as medium-sized. V usage is TRBV12-3 or TRBV12-4 and J usage is TRBJ1-5; a weak D match, TRBD1 (6 bases). This CDR3 contains 16 residues. Deletions cut 1 base from V and 1 base from J, with 11 bases between. The CDR3 loop is CASSLEQGGSNQPQHF. In nucleotides, the CDR3 is TGTGCCAGCAGTTTAGAACAGGGAGGGAGCAATCAGCCCCAGCATTTT.

By sample fraction, this clonotype is medium-sized. The genes are TRBV20-1 and TRBJ2-7; 14 positions agree with TRBD2. Germline lookup yields CDR1 DFQATT and CDR2 SNEGSKA (reference sequence). After removal of 1 base from V and 12 bases from J, the junction contained 5 bases not matched to a gene. The length of the CDR3 is 13 residues. Here the CDR3 reads CSARGGLAGESYF. The CDR3 nucleotides are TGCAGTGCTAGAGGGGGACTAGCGGGAGAATCGTACTTC.

In its sample, this clonotype is medium-sized. V gene TRBV5-1 combines with J gene TRBJ2-7; possibly TRBD1 or TRBD2 for D (5 bases each). With 7 bases removed from V and 3 bases from J, the gap between germline ends came to 17 bases. The V gene's germline CDR1 is SGHRS and CDR2 YFSETQ. The CDR3 loop spans 14 amino acids. The CDR3 nucleotides read TGCGCCAGCGCCCCCGGTCCAGGGAGCTACGAGCAGTACTTC. This gives the protein CASAPGPGSYEQYF.

This clonotype is labeled medium-sized. The V call is TRBV6-1, the J call TRBJ1-3, with 10 bases aligning to TRBD1. The CDR3 has 16 amino acids. Germline trimming cut 4 bases from V and 4 bases from J; bases unmatched to any gene: 7. Germline V gene sequence: CDR1 MNHNS, CDR2 SASEGT. CDR3 protein: CASSARDRGGGNTIYF. In nucleotides, the CDR3 is TGTGCCAGCAGTGCCCGGGACAGGGGAGGCGGAAACACCATATATTTT.

In its sample, this clonotype is medium-sized (0.01 to 0.1%). In nucleotides, the CDR3 is TGTGCCAGCTCACCGGACAGTGGCAATCAGCCCCAGCATTTT. Encoded protein: CASSPDSGNQPQHF. V gene TRBV18 combines with J gene TRBJ1-5, with a tentative D call TRBD1 (6 bases). CDR1 and CDR2 (germline): KGHSH, LQKENI. Trimming took off 3 bases at V and 2 bases at J, with 8 bases between the two ends. CDR3 length: 14 residues.

By share of the sample, this clonotype is medium-sized. This rearrangement joins TRBV12-3 or TRBV12-4 to TRBJ2-5; D is perhaps TRBD1 or TRBD2 (5 bases each). The CDR3 sequence is 12 residues long. The ends were cut back, 8 bases at V and 2 bases at J, with 9 bases in the middle. This chain's CDR3 is CASCWGQETQYF. The CDR3 DNA sequence: TGTGCCAGCTGTTGGGGGCAAGAGACCCAGTACTTC.

The chain combines TRBV7-9 with TRBJ1-1; 10 bases agree with TRBD1. With 4 bases clipped from V and 4 bases from J, the junction kept 3 bases outside the gene matches. Per the germline V gene, CDR1 is SEHNR and CDR2 is FQNEAQ (reference sequence). CDR3 length: 14 amino acids. The CDR3 sequence: CASSYRTGGTEAFF. The CDR3 DNA is TGTGCCAGCAGCTACAGGACAGGGGGCACTGAAGCTTTCTTT. Together with reference TRBV7-9 and TRBJ1-1, the CDR3 gives the full variable domain: DTGVSQNPRHKITKRGQNVTFRCDPISEHNRLYWYRQTLGQGPEFLTYFQNEAQLEKSRLLSDRFSAERPKGSFSTLEIQRTEQGDSAMYLCASSYRTGGTEAFFGQGTRLTVV.

With regard to this clonotype: One junction end disagrees with the germline gene, perhaps due to a read error. This chain connects TRBV2 to TRBJ2-7; D remains unclear. The CDR3 has 12 residues. CDR1 and CDR2 (germline): SNHLY, FYNNEI. CDR3 DNA: TGTGCCAGCAGGGAAGCTTTATACGAGCAGTACTTC. Its translation is CASREALYEQYF.

As to this clonotype: Since a much larger clone is just one base distant, this may be a read error. The J gene is TRBJ2-7, the V gene TRBV28; the D is unclear. The CDR3 is 14 amino acids. Germline values: CDR1 MDHEN, CDR2 SYDVKM. Written as DNA, the CDR3 is TGTGCCAGCAGTTTGGTGGACGTCTCCTACGGGCAGTACTTC. Encoded protein: CASSLVDVSYGQYF.

The chain links TRBV15 to TRBJ2-1; 9 nucleotides align to TRBD2. The CDR3 covers 15 residues. V lost 1 base to trimming and J lost 8 bases; unmatched junction nucleotides: 6. Germline lookup yields CDR1 LNHNV and CDR2 YYDKDF (reference sequence). This CDR3 reads CATSRGAGGPYEQFF. In DNA, the CDR3 is TGTGCCACCAGCAGAGGGGCGGGAGGGCCCTATGAGCAGTTCTTC.

Within the sample, this clonotype is medium-sized. This sequence joins TRBV3-1 and TRBJ2-7; 7 bases agree with TRBD2. The junction had 13 bases not matched to a gene; V was cut back by 5 bases and J by 3 bases. Germline lookup yields CDR1 LGHDT and CDR2 YNNKEL (reference sequence). CDR3 length: 16 residues. CDR3 nucleotide sequence: TGTGCCAGCAGCAAGGGGAGCGGGGAGTGGTACTACGAGCAGTACTTC. This encodes CASSKGSGEWYYEQYF.

A word on this clonotype: This clone may be a read error of a much larger clone one base away. The rearrangement joins TRBV3-1 to TRBJ2-7; D unresolved. The CDR3 has 14 amino acids. Germline V gene sequence: CDR1 LGHDT, CDR2 YNNKEL (reference sequence). Trimming took 8 bases from V and 2 from J, leaving 16 bases between them. The CDR3 sequence: CASRPRTVPYEQYF. CDR3 sequence (DNA): TGTGCCAGCCGACCCCGGACGGTACCCTACGAGCAGTACTTC.

A word on this clonotype: This may stem from a read error, because a much larger clone lies one nucleotide away. The chain employs TRBV19 and TRBJ1-2, with 8 bases lining up with TRBD1. J lost 1 base, V lost 4 bases, and 8 bases had no gene match. The CDR3 is 16 residues long. The V gene's germline CDR1 is LNHDA and CDR2 SQIVND (reference sequence). The CDR3 DNA follows: TGTGCCAGTAGTAGCCAGGGGGCCAATAATAACTATGGCTACACCTTC. Translating it yields CASSSQGANNNYGYTF.

This clonotype has only a few counts. A much larger clone is a single base away; this may be a read error. The final CDR3 position lacks the conserved phenylalanine or tryptophan, pointing to a likely read error. The chain combines TRBV2 with TRBJ2-7; unclear D gene. V was clipped by 6 bases and J by 3 bases, with 6 bases between them. The CDR3 length is 11 residues. Germline CDR1 reads SNHLY; CDR2 reads FYNNEI. In nucleotides, the CDR3 is TGTGCCAGCAGCCCGTACTACGAGCAGTACTCC. Residues: CASSPYYEQYS.